This T cell receptor (beta chain) comes out of a study of blood T cell repertoires in COVID-19. V shed 5 bases and J 2 bases; nucleotides not matched to a gene: 6. CDR3 length equals 15 residues. Germline V gene lookup returns CDR1 MDHEN and CDR2 SYDVKM. Original methodology: The assay estimated nucleated cells by amplifying reference gene primers. Data came from immunoSEQ multiplex PCR; TCRdb stores just in-frame clones and leaves some out. The V and J calls and clone size are taken from that table; D and trimming were inferred from the DNA. The repertoire has about 100,000 clones, about 80% of them found once; the top ten carry roughly an eighth.

The source material was peripheral blood. The clonotype comes from a woman aged 70 to 79 with acute or convalescent COVID-19. The chain uses TRBV28 and TRBJ1-2; 9 bases fit TRBD1. The CDR3 DNA is TGTGCCAGCAGTCCTCCGGACAGGGGAAACTATGGCTACACCTTC. It yields the protein CASSPPDRGNYGYTF.